The rows below give T cell receptor beta chains drawn from one sample of a study of blood T cell repertoires in COVID-19. Data came from immunoSEQ multiplex PCR; TCRdb stores just in-frame clones and leaves some out. The sample comprises about 150,000 clones, 84% of which are singletons, and roughly 8% rests with the top ten. Sequenced material: PBMCs or T cells enriched from blood (not recorded which). These receptors were taken from a woman aged 45-65 years who had recovered from COVID-19. CDR3s include the opening cysteine and the closing phenylalanine or tryptophan. A D gene is named only where the DNA matches it firmly. Clone size is given for some rows only: seen once, a few or many times, or a class if the clone is expanded.

clone_size	d_call	v_call	j_call	cdr3_aa	cdr3_nt
.	.	TRBV3-1/TRBV3-2	TRBJ2-5	CASRTEGTQYF	TGTGCCAGCAGGACGGAGGGGACCCAGTACTTC
once	.	TRBV7-9	TRBJ1-3	CASSLLDIDTIYF	TGTGCCAGCAGCTTATTAGATATAGACACCATATATTTT
.	TRBD1	TRBV27	TRBJ2-1	CASKDLGQGINEQFF	TGTGCCAGCAAGGACCTGGGACAGGGGATCAATGAGCAGTTCTTC
.	TRBD1	TRBV29-1	TRBJ1-2	CSGQGTNYGYTF	TGCAGCGGACAGGGCACTAACTATGGCTACACCTTC
.	TRBD1	TRBV28	TRBJ1-4	CASISGGLKPNEKLFF	TGTGCCAGCATTTCAGGGGGTCTGAAGCCTAATGAAAAACTGTTTTTT
.	.	TRBV6-2/TRBV6-3	TRBJ1-5	CASRYSGGDQPQHF	TGTGCCAGCAGGTACTCGGGCGGGGATCAGCCCCAGCATTTT
.	TRBD1	TRBV28	TRBJ1-2	CASSLLGTGVYGYTF	TGTGCCAGCAGTTTACTGGGGACAGGGGTCTATGGCTACACCTTC
.	.	TRBV3-1/TRBV3-2	TRBJ2-7	CASSQPGSEQYF	TGTGCCAGCAGCCAACCAGGCAGCGAGCAGTACTTC
.	.	TRBV5-1	TRBJ1-5	CASSEGLSGNQPQHF	TGCGCCAGCAGCGAGGGTCTGTCGGGGAATCAGCCCCAGCATTTT
.	.	TRBV12-3/TRBV12-4	TRBJ1-2	CASSEGSYGYTF	TGTGCCAGCAGCGAGGGTTCATATGGCTACACCTTC
.	TRBD2	TRBV6-5	TRBJ2-1	CGASGSRSYNEQFF	TGTGGTGCAAGCGGGAGTAGATCCTACAATGAGCAGTTCTTC
.	TRBD2	TRBV7-2	TRBJ2-7	CASSPTRGVSYEQYF	TGTGCCAGCAGCCCGACTCGGGGGGTCTCCTACGAGCAGTACTTC
few	.	TRBV6-2/TRBV6-3	TRBJ2-5	CASSRTGWGSLETQYF	TGTGCCAGCAGCCGTACAGGGTGGGGTTCCTTAGAGACCCAGTACTTC
.	TRBD1	TRBV19	TRBJ2-7	CASNDRVGEQYF	TGTGCCAGTAATGACAGGGTGGGCGAGCAGTACTTC
.	.	TRBV7-2	TRBJ2-1	CASSLDATVGLVFF	TGTGCCAGCAGCCTCGACGCGACAGTCGGGTTGGTGTTCTTC
many	TRBD2	TRBV18	TRBJ2-7	CASSPGLAVSYEQYF	TGTGCCAGCTCACCAGGGCTAGCGGTATCCTACGAGCAGTACTTC
.	TRBD1	TRBV7-2	TRBJ1-5	CASSFRQGLGYQPQHF	TGTGCCAGCAGCTTTCGACAGGGCCTCGGATATCAGCCCCAGCATTTT
.	.	TRBV9	TRBJ2-3	CASSPDRPSTDTQYF	TGTGCCAGCAGCCCTGACAGGCCTAGCACAGATACGCAGTATTTT
.	.	TRBV7-2	TRBJ1-5	CASNSRTQPQHF	TGTGCCAGCAACTCGCGAACTCAGCCCCAGCATTTT
.	.	TRBV7-2	TRBJ1-1	CASSPYTEAFF	TGTGCCAGCAGCCCCTACACTGAAGCTTTCTTT
.	.	TRBV6-2/TRBV6-3	TRBJ2-2	CASSYSVTRNTGELFF	TGTGCCAGCAGTTACTCTGTGACTAGGAACACCGGGGAGCTGTTTTTT
few	.	TRBV7-8	TRBJ2-5	CASSPLRTQYF	TGTGCCAGCAGCCCCCTGAGGACCCAGTACTTC
.	.	TRBV7-8	TRBJ1-5	CASAPVGNYQPQHF	TGTGCCAGCGCTCCCGTCGGGAACTATCAGCCCCAGCATTTT
.	.	TRBV3-1/TRBV3-2	TRBJ2-5	CASSQWRRQETQYF	TGTGCCAGCAGCCAATGGAGGCGTCAGGAGACCCAGTACTTC
few	.	TRBV30	TRBJ1-2	CACDGYTF	TGTGCCTGCGATGGCTACACCTTC
.	.	TRBV5-1	TRBJ1-3	CASSLAGPRLGNTIYF	TGCGCCAGCAGCTTGGCCGGCCCGAGGCTTGGAAACACCATATATTTT
.	TRBD2	TRBV7-9	TRBJ2-5	CASSLASGLGFETQYF	TGTGCCAGCAGCTTAGCTTCCGGACTAGGTTTTGAGACCCAGTACTTC
.	.	TRBV29-1	TRBJ1-4	CSVLRGEKLFF	TGCAGCGTTCTTCGGGGGGAAAAACTGTTTTTT